This T cell receptor beta chain was sequenced in a study of shared clonotypes between healthy human individuals. Deep was the level at which the assay was run. Some clones are missing from TCRdb's copy, which holds only in-frame ones; the method was immunoSEQ multiplex PCR. The data hold approximately 530,000 clones, with around 96% observed a single time. The V end was cut by 2 bases, the J end by 6 bases, with 7 bases between. The germline V gene has CDR1 MNHNS and CDR2 SASEGT. The CDR3 totals 12 residues. This TCR was recovered from a woman under 40 in good health. V usage is TRBV6-1 and J usage is TRBJ1-1; D is perhaps TRBD1 (5 bases). The sequencing input was naive CD4+ T cells sorted from blood. The subset: CD45RA+ positively selected. The CDR3 region is CASSEQGAEAFF. The CDR3, as DNA: TGTGCCAGCAGTGAACAGGGAGCTGAAGCTTTCTTT.